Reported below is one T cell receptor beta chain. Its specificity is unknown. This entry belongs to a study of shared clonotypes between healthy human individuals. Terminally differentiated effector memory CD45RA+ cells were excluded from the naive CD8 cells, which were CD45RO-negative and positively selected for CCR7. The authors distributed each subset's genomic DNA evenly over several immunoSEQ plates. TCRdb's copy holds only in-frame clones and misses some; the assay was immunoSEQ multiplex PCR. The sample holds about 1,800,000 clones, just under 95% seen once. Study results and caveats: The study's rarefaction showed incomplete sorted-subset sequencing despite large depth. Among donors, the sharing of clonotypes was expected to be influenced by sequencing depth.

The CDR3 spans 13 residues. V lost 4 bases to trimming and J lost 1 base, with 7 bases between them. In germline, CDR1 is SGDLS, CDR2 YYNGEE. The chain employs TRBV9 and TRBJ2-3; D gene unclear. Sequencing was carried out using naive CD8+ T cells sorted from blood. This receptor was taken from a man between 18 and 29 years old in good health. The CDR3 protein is CASSKTGTDTQYF. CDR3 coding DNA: TGTGCCAGCAGCAAGACGGGCACAGATACGCAGTATTTT.